The clone carrying this TCR beta chain was recorded only once. PCR primers comprised 60 Vbeta and 13 Jbeta primers. TCRdb's table, derived via immunoSEQ multiplex PCR, lists solely in-frame clones and lacks some. This sample yields 150,000 to 200,000 clones, of which 80% are seen a single time; about 1.9% belongs to the top ten. This entry belongs to a study of cytomegalovirus exposure and HLA in healthy donors. The CDR3 sequence is 15 residues long. V was trimmed by 1 base and J by 5 bases, leaving 15 bases between them. In germline, CDR1 is MNHNS, CDR2 SASEGT. This sequence joins TRBV6-1 and TRBJ2-7; D is possibly TRBD1 (6 bases). Sequencing was carried out using PBMCs. This receptor was identified in a woman in her 30s in good health and CMV-seronegative. CDR3 DNA: TGTGCCAGCAGTGAAGAGCCAGGGGATTTTCACGAGCAGTACTTC. Residues: CASSEEPGDFHEQYF.